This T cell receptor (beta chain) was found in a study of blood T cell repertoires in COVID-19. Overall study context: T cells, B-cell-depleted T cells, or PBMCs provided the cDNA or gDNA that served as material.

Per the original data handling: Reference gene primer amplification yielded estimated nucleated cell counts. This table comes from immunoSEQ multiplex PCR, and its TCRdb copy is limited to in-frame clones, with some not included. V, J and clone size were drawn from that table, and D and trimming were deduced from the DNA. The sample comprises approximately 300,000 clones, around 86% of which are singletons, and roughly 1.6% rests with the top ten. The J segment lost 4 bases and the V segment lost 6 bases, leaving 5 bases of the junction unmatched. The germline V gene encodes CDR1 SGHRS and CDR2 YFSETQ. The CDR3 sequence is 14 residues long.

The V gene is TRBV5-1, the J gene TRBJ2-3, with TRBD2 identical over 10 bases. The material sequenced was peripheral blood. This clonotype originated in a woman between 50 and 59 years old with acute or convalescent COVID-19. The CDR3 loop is CASMLAGGADTQYF. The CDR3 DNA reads TGCGCCAGCATGTTAGCGGGAGGTGCAGATACGCAGTATTTT.